This entry features one TCR beta chain sequence. The antigen is unknown. This specimen comes from a study of T-cell memory formation after mild COVID-19. Trimming left V 6 bases short and J 4 bases short, with 19 bases between. Germline V gives CDR1 SGHRS, CDR2 YFSETQ. This CDR3 has 16 residues. Employing constant-segment primers, 5'RACE generated TCR alpha and TCR beta cDNA libraries bearing sample barcodes and UMIs. One entry per CDR3 protein results from TCRdb running MiXCR on the 5' RACE reads. Here the sample spans approximately 410,000 distinct CDR3 sequences, 23% being singletons. Study observations and caveats: Clones which contracted sat mainly in CM and EM if CD4+, and in EMRA if CD8+. Pre-infection memory contained some responding clones, which suggested that cross-reactive memory had joined.

This chain connects TRBV5-1 to TRBJ2-2; D is uncertain. The sequenced sample consisted of PBMCs or a T cell subset sorted from them (not recorded which). The TCR was taken from an adult woman who had mild COVID-19 (a few samples of this study predate the infection). Cell type and time point are not known. CDR3 DNA sequence: TGCGCCAGCAAACAGTCGTGGGAAGTTAGCACCGGGGAGCTGTTTTTT. Its protein product is CASKQSWEVSTGELFF.